This is a list of T cell receptor beta chains from one sample in a study of shared clonotypes between healthy human individuals. Profiled with immunoSEQ multiplex PCR; TCRdb holds only in-frame clones, not every one. Of 2 million to 3 million clones listed, more than 90% are singletons. Sequencing was done on a sample of naive CD4+ T cells sorted from blood. The receptors were gathered from a man younger than 35 in good health. Both conserved end residues are part of each CDR3. The order of the fields is clone size, V gene, D gene, J gene, CDR3 DNA, CDR3 protein. D genes are given only for firm matches. A row's size may be missing; if present it is once, few, many or a size class.

>.|TRBV6-1|.|TRBJ2-5
TGTGCCAGCAGATCCCCAGGCAGGGAGACCCAGTACTTC
CASRSPGRETQYF
>once|TRBV7-2|.|TRBJ2-1
TGTGCCAGCAGCTTAGGTTCCCCGGATGAGCAGTTCTTC
CASSLGSPDEQFF
>.|TRBV7-6|TRBD2|TRBJ2-3
TGTGCCAGCAGTCAAGGACTAGCGGGAACTAGCACAGATACGCAGTATTTT
CASSQGLAGTSTDTQYF
>.|TRBV7-2|.|TRBJ2-7
TGTGCCAGCAGCCAGGCCCCGGACAGCCCTCCCTACGAGCAGTACTTC
CASSQAPDSPPYEQYF
>.|TRBV9|.|TRBJ2-1
TGTGCCAGCAGCGCCAGTCGGAATGAGCAGTTCTTC
CASSASRNEQFF
>.|TRBV7-2|.|TRBJ2-5
TGTGCCAGCAGCTCATATCCTCAAGAGACCCAGTACTTC
CASSSYPQETQYF
>.|TRBV7-9|.|TRBJ1-3
TGTGCCAGCAGCCAGGGTAGCTCTGGAAACACCATATATTTT
CASSQGSSGNTIYF
>.|TRBV19|.|TRBJ1-5
TGTGCCAGTAGTACCAGGGAGTTTTTTCAGCCCCAGCATTTT
CASSTREFFQPQHF
>.|TRBV6-5|.|TRBJ1-6
TGTGCCAGCACTGTCGGCGGGCATTCACCCCTCCACTTT
CASTVGGHSPLHF
>.|TRBV6-6|TRBD2|TRBJ2-7
TGTGCCAGCAGTCCCCACTTGAGTGGCGGGAGGGGCGAGCAGTACTTC
CASSPHLSGGRGEQYF
>once|TRBV2|.|TRBJ2-2
TGTGCCAGCAGTGAGGAGGCCGCCACCGGGGAGCTGTTTTTT
CASSEEAATGELFF
>.|TRBV28|TRBD1|TRBJ2-3
TGTGCCAGCAGTCGCAGACAGGGCAAGTCAGCAGATACGCAGTATTTT
CASSRRQGKSADTQYF
>.|TRBV18|.|TRBJ1-1
TGTGCCAGCTCACTTCAAATGAACACTGAAGCTTTCTTT
CASSLQMNTEAFF